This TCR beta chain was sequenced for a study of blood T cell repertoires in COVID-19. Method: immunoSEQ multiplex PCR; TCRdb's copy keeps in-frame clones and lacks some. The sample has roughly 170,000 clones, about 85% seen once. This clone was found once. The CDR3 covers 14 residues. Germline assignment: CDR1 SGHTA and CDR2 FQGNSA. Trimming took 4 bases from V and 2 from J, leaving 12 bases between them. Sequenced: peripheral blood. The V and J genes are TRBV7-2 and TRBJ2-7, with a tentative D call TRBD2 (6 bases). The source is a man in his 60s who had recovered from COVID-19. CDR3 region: CASSSYGGPYEQYF. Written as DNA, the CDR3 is TGTGCCAGCAGCTCCTACGGGGGTCCCTACGAGCAGTACTTC.